This T cell receptor (beta chain) was retrieved from a study of T cell responses to AZD1222 COVID-19 vaccine. Study as a whole: Second-dose schedules of about 4 or about 12 weeks were combined.

Method: immunoSEQ multiplex PCR; TCRdb's copy keeps in-frame clones and lacks some. The sample contains fewer than 150,000 clones, roughly 88% of which appear only once. The V end was cut by 1 base, the J end by 2 bases, with 11 bases between. The germline V gene encodes CDR1 LGHNA and CDR2 YNFKEQ. The CDR3 has 15 residues. This material consisted of peripheral blood, taken on day 0 of AZD1222 vaccination. The origin of this receptor is an adult in good health. The chain has TRBV4-2 and TRBJ1-1; possibly TRBD1 for D (5 bases). CDR3 coding DNA: TGTGCCAGCAGCCAAGCTAGGGACGGAAACACTGAAGCTTTCTTT. This gives the protein CASSQARDGNTEAFF.